Listed here are 11 T cell receptor beta chains from one sample, sequenced in a study of cytomegalovirus exposure and HLA in healthy donors. 13 Jbeta primers and 60 Vbeta primers were used for the PCR. The data were produced by immunoSEQ multiplex PCR, yet TCRdb's version contains in-frame clones alone and is incomplete. The repertoire has under 200,000 clones, roughly 80% of them found once; the top ten carry more than 1.5%. Material: PBMCs. These receptors were taken from a human donor in good health.

The count of this clone is one. The chain links TRBV14 to TRBJ1-5; maybe TRBD1 (6 bases). This CDR3 region has 16 residues. Trimming took 4 bases from V and 5 from J, leaving 18 bases between them. Per germline, CDR1 SGHDN and CDR2 FVKESK. Written as DNA, the CDR3 is TGTGCCAGCAGCCCCCATGACGGGGGGCGCGATCAGCCCCAGCATTTT. Translating it yields CASSPHDGGRDQPQHF.

This clone was recorded once. The J gene is TRBJ2-5, the V gene TRBV4-1, with TRBD2 as a possible D gene (5 bases). The CDR3 has 13 amino acids. Germline CDR1 MGHRA, CDR2 YSYEKL. V was cut by 1 base and J by 4 bases, with 7 bases left in between. The CDR3 protein is CASSQVGLETQYF. The CDR3 bases are TGCGCCAGCAGCCAAGTAGGACTAGAGACCCAGTACTTC.

The chain joins TRBV6-5 to TRBJ2-1; weak D call: TRBD1 (5 bases). This CDR3 comprises 14 residues. CDR1 is MNHEY, CDR2 SVGAGI, per germline. With 6 bases removed from V and 3 bases from J, the gap between germline ends came to 12 bases. Here the CDR3 DNA reads TGTGCCAGCAGCTATGACAGAAACTACAATGAGCAGTTCTTC. This gives the protein CASSYDRNYNEQFF.

The rearrangement uses TRBV5-3 and TRBJ1-2, with D unclear. TRBV5-3 belongs to the ORF category, with a function that is uncertain. V was shortened by 8 bases and J by 1 base, with 12 bases between the two germline ends. The CDR3 is 13 amino acids. The CDR3 region has the DNA TGTGCCAGTCGCGGGAGTCTTAACTATGGCTACACCTTC. The encoded protein is CASRGSLNYGYTF.

V usage is TRBV2 and J usage is TRBJ1-3; tentative D call: TRBD1 (6 bases). This CDR3 region has 13 residues. CDR1 is SNHLY, CDR2 FYNNEI, per germline. V dropped 4 bases and J dropped 4 bases, with 8 bases sitting between them. For the CDR3, the DNA is TGTGCCAGCAGTGGGACAGTAGGAAACACCATATATTTT. Residues: CASSGTVGNTIYF. The whole variable domain, remainder taken from reference TRBV2 and TRBJ1-3, is EPEVTQTPSHQVTQMGQEVILRCVPISNHLYFYWYRQILGQKVEFLVSFYNNEISEKSEIFDDQFSVERPDGSNFTLKIRSTKLEDSAMYFCASSGTVGNTIYFGEGSWLTVV.

This chain connects TRBV29-1 to TRBJ2-7, with TRBD1 identical over 11 bases. The CDR3 is 14 amino acids. J lost 4 bases, V lost 7 bases, and 9 bases had no gene match. Germline V gene sequence: CDR1 SQVTM, CDR2 ANQGSEA. The CDR3 reads CSAKTGTGGYEQYF. CDR3 DNA: TGCAGCGCCAAAACCGGGACAGGGGGTTACGAGCAGTACTTC.

The rearrangement uses TRBV7-3 and TRBJ2-1; D perhaps matches TRBD1 (5 bases). V lost 5 bases to trimming and J lost 2 bases, with 16 bases between them. In germline, CDR1 is SGHTA, CDR2 FQGTGA. This CDR3 contains 16 residues. The chain's CDR3 is CASSMLVTDPYNEQFF. CDR3 coding DNA: TGTGCCAGCAGCATGCTTGTGACAGATCCCTACAATGAGCAGTTCTTC.

This sequence joins TRBV29-1 and TRBJ2-2; 7 nucleotides align to TRBD2. The V gene's germline CDR1 is SQVTM and CDR2 ANQGSEA. The trim removed 6 bases at V and 1 base at J, leaving 2 bases unmatched. This CDR3 region has 13 residues. CDR3 residues: CSVGGLNTGELFF. The CDR3 nucleotides are TGCAGCGTGGGAGGGTTGAACACCGGGGAGCTGTTTTTT.

The rearrangement links TRBV5-1 to TRBJ2-7, with TRBD2 as a possible D gene (5 bases). The V end lost 4 bases, the J end lost 7 bases, and 21 bases lay between the germline ends. Germline CDR1 SGHRS, CDR2 YFSETQ. This CDR3 contains 15 residues. The CDR3 DNA reads TGCGCCAGCAGCCGCGGGTCGTGGGCCTCTCGTGAGCAGTACTTC. Encoded protein: CASSRGSWASREQYF.

The CDR3 sequence is CASSSGGSTDTQYF. DNA of the CDR3: TGCGCCAGCAGCTCCGGGGGGAGCACAGATACGCAGTATTTT. The chain employs TRBV5-1 and TRBJ2-3, with 7 bases that match TRBD2. CDR3 length: 14 residues. The V gene end was trimmed by 3 bases and the J gene end by 0 bases; junction bases not matched to a gene: 1. The germline gives CDR1 SGHRS, CDR2 YFSETQ.

V is TRBV11-1 and J is TRBJ1-2, with D tentatively TRBD1 (5 bases). Germline-derived CDR1 and CDR2 are SGHAT and FQDESV (reference sequence). This CDR3 is 13 amino acids long. Trimming shortened V by 0 bases and J by 7 bases, and 9 bases separated the two germline ends. The CDR3 coding sequence is TGTGCCAGCAGCTTAGCGGGGCTCGGTGGCTACACCTTC. Its translation is CASSLAGLGGYTF.